This is a list of T cell receptor beta chains from one sample in a study of T cell changes during pregnancy in multiple sclerosis. The data were produced by immunoSEQ multiplex PCR, yet TCRdb's version contains in-frame clones alone and is incomplete. Of tens of thousands of clones listed, around 89% are singletons. The specimen was CD4+ T cells from peripheral blood mononuclear cells, collected in the second trimester of pregnancy. The receptors come from a female donor with multiple sclerosis, enrolled in a pregnancy study. Each CDR3 is given with its conserved first and last residue. A D gene is named only where the DNA matches it firmly. The listing skips clone size in some rows; elsewhere it reads once, few, many or a size class.

abundance,j_gene,v_gene,d_gene,CDR3nt,CDR3aa
NA,TRBJ2-7,TRBV7-2,NA,TGTGCCAGCAGCTTAGTTATAAACGAGCAGTACTTC,CASSLVINEQYF
NA,TRBJ2-5,TRBV6-6,NA,TGTGCCAGCAGTTACGAAGAGGGAGGGGGGGAGACCCAGTACTTC,CASSYEEGGGETQYF
NA,TRBJ2-5,TRBV7-2,NA,TGTGCCAGCAGTTTTACTAGTTTACGGGAGACCCAGTACTTC,CASSFTSLRETQYF
NA,TRBJ2-3,TRBV7-2,TRBD2,TGTGCCAGCAGCTTTGAAGGCGGGAGAGGGACAGATACGCAGTATTTT,CASSFEGGRGTDTQYF
NA,TRBJ1-5,TRBV6-6,TRBD1,TGTGCCAGCAGTTTGCGGACAGGGCTGAGCAATCAGCCCCAGCATTTT,CASSLRTGLSNQPQHF
NA,TRBJ2-2,TRBV27,TRBD2,TGTGCCAGCAGTCCGCGGACTAGCGGGTCATACACCGGGGAGCTGTTTTTT,CASSPRTSGSYTGELFF
NA,TRBJ2-5,TRBV5-1,NA,TGCGCCAGCAGCTCTACAGGGCAAGAGACCCAGTACTTC,CASSSTGQETQYF
NA,TRBJ2-1,TRBV27,TRBD2,TGTGCCAGCAGTCCCTCCCTCGCGGGAGGGCCAACGTCTGAGCAGTTCTTC,CASSPSLAGGPTSEQFF
NA,TRBJ2-1,TRBV11-3,NA,TGTGCCAGCAGCTTGGTACTCGCTCACAATGAGCAGTTCTTC,CASSLVLAHNEQFF
NA,TRBJ1-1,TRBV30,TRBD1,TGTGCCACTACACGACAGGGGGGGAGTGAAGCTTTCTTT,CATTRQGGSEAFF
NA,TRBJ2-3,TRBV5-8,TRBD1,TGTGCCAGCAGCTTAGGACAGGGAGGAGATACGCAGTATTTT,CASSLGQGGDTQYF
NA,TRBJ2-3,TRBV5-1,TRBD2,TGCGCCAGCGAAATTGGGACTAGCGGGAATGTAGATACGCAGTATTTT,CASEIGTSGNVDTQYF
once,TRBJ1-3,TRBV7-2,NA,TGTGCCAGCAGCTTACAGGGAGGTGCTGGAAACACCATATATTTT,CASSLQGGAGNTIYF
few,TRBJ2-3,TRBV5-1,TRBD1,TGCGCCAGCAGCTTGGAGGGACAGGGCACAGATACGCAGTATTTT,CASSLEGQGTDTQYF
NA,TRBJ2-1,TRBV11-2,TRBD2,TGTGCCAGCACCCGCGGCGGGACTAGACTTTACAATGAGCAGTTCTTC,CASTRGGTRLYNEQFF
NA,TRBJ2-5,TRBV9,TRBD2,TGTGCCAGCACCCCCCCGGTTTGGCGGGAGGAAGGACAAGAGACCCAGTACTTC,CASTPPVWREEGQETQYF
once,TRBJ2-5,TRBV11-1,NA,TGTGCCAGCAGCTTAGGGCCAGATCAAGAGACCCAGTACTTC,CASSLGPDQETQYF
NA,TRBJ2-7,TRBV28,TRBD2,TGTGCCAGCATCACTGGGGCTAGCGGTTACGAGCAGTACTTC,CASITGASGYEQYF
NA,TRBJ1-2,TRBV27,NA,TGTGCCAGCAGTTTGGCTGCAAACTATGGCTACACCTTC,CASSLAANYGYTF
NA,TRBJ1-1,TRBV5-1,TRBD1,TGCGCCAGCAGCTCAACCGGGACAGGGGCCACTGAAGCTTTCTTT,CASSSTGTGATEAFF
NA,TRBJ1-5,TRBV6-5,NA,TGTGCCAGCAGTTACTCGATCAGGGACAATCAGCCCCAGCATTTT,CASSYSIRDNQPQHF
NA,TRBJ2-5,TRBV27,TRBD2,TGTGCCAGCAGTAGTAGCGGGGCGATCCAAGAGACCCAGTACTTC,CASSSSGAIQETQYF
NA,TRBJ1-2,TRBV2,TRBD1,TGTGCCAGCAGTGAAGGGAGAGGGGGCTACTATGGCTACACCTTC,CASSEGRGGYYGYTF
NA,TRBJ1-5,TRBV28,TRBD1,TGTGCCAGCAGTTTTAACAGGGGGCTGAATCAGCCCCAGCATTTT,CASSFNRGLNQPQHF
NA,TRBJ2-7,TRBV27,TRBD2,TGTGCCAGCTCACGATCTAGCGGGAGCTCCTACGAGCAGTACTTC,CASSRSSGSSYEQYF
once,TRBJ2-7,TRBV19,NA,TGTGCCAGTAAGGTGGACTCGCAGTTGTACGAGCAGTACTTC,CASKVDSQLYEQYF
NA,TRBJ1-5,TRBV7-2,TRBD1,TGTGCCAGCAGCAATACCGGGACAGGGGTAGGTCAGCCCCAGCATTTT,CASSNTGTGVGQPQHF
NA,TRBJ2-1,TRBV9,NA,TGTGCCAGCAGCGTAGCCACGAGGCCCTACAATGAGCAGTTCTTC,CASSVATRPYNEQFF
NA,TRBJ1-1,TRBV28,NA,TGTGCCAGCAGTTTGTTACAATCTGAAGCTTTCTTT,CASSLLQSEAFF
few,TRBJ1-3,TRBV7-9,NA,TGTGCCAGCAGCTTAAGTGGCAGGGGAAATGGAAACACCATATATTTT,CASSLSGRGNGNTIYF
NA,TRBJ1-4,TRBV5-1,NA,TGCGCCAGCAGTTATACAGGGTTTAATGAAAAACTGTTTTTT,CASSYTGFNEKLFF
NA,TRBJ2-1,TRBV4-3,TRBD1,TGCGCCAGCAGCCACGGGACCGGGACAGGGGCCCATGAGCAGTTCTTC,CASSHGTGTGAHEQFF
NA,TRBJ2-1,TRBV4-3,NA,TGCGCCAGCAGCCAAGAGTCGCGAACTATGAGCTCCTACAATGAGCAGTTCTTC,CASSQESRTMSSYNEQFF
NA,TRBJ2-1,TRBV7-6,TRBD2,TGTGCCAGCAGCTTAGATCTTCTAGCGGTCTCCTACAATGAGCAGTTCTTC,CASSLDLLAVSYNEQFF
NA,TRBJ2-1,TRBV6-5,TRBD1,TGTGCCAGCACCGAGACAGGGTCGCCTGCGCAGTTCTTC,CASTETGSPAQFF
NA,TRBJ1-2,TRBV7-2,TRBD1,TGTGCCAGCAGCTTACTCATTGGGACAGGGGGCGGTGGCTACACCTTC,CASSLLIGTGGGGYTF
NA,TRBJ2-5,TRBV6-1,NA,TGTGCCAGCAGTGCTAGGATTCAAGAGACCCAGTACTTC,CASSARIQETQYF
NA,TRBJ2-7,TRBV7-8,NA,TGTGCCAGCAGCTTAGAACAGCTATCCTACGAGCAGTACTTC,CASSLEQLSYEQYF
NA,TRBJ2-5,TRBV18,NA,TGTGCCAGCTCACCATCAGGGTTGCAAGAGACCCAGTACTTC,CASSPSGLQETQYF
NA,TRBJ2-7,TRBV5-6,NA,TGTGCCAGCAGCTTGCGGGACTACGAGCAGTACTTC,CASSLRDYEQYF
NA,TRBJ1-5,TRBV28,NA,TGTGCCAGCAGTTCCGTCGAGGGAATCCGCAATCAGCCCCAGCATTTT,CASSSVEGIRNQPQHF
once,TRBJ2-1,TRBV15,NA,TGTGCCACCAGCAGAGGCCTTAGCGGCAGCAATGAGCAGTTCTTC,CATSRGLSGSNEQFF
NA,TRBJ1-4,TRBV18,NA,TGTGCCAGCTCCGAACAGTACCGGAATGAAAAACTGTTTTTT,CASSEQYRNEKLFF
NA,TRBJ1-3,TRBV27,NA,TGTGCCAGCAGTTTATCATCAGGGTGGAGTGGAAACACCATATATTTT,CASSLSSGWSGNTIYF
NA,TRBJ1-1,TRBV30,NA,TGTGCCTGGAGTGTGAAGGCAGGGGACGGCACTGAAGCTTTCTTT,CAWSVKAGDGTEAFF
NA,TRBJ2-7,TRBV28,TRBD2,TGTGCCAGCAGGCCGGGACTAGCGGGATACGAGCAGTACTTC,CASRPGLAGYEQYF